The 29 T cell receptor beta chains below were found in one sample sequenced in a study of T cell responses to AZD1222 COVID-19 vaccine. Measured with immunoSEQ multiplex PCR; TCRdb has only the in-frame clones, and not every one. This sample has 95,000 to 130,000 clones, with roughly 87% found just once. This specimen consisted of peripheral blood, obtained on day 0 of AZD1222 vaccination. The receptors originated from an adult in good health.

The chain recombines TRBV30 with TRBJ1-1; 7 nucleotides match TRBD1. The CDR3 extends over 17 amino acids. J gave up 0 bases and V 6 bases, and 16 bases lay outside the gene matches. The germline V gene has CDR1 GTSNPN and CDR2 SVGIG (reference sequence). Here the CDR3 DNA reads TGTGCCTGTATTCCGGGGACAGCGGATGGGTTGAACACTGAAGCTTTCTTT. It is translated as CACIPGTADGLNTEAFF.

This chain links TRBV9 with TRBJ2-6; D gene uncertain. The germline CDR1 and CDR2 sequences are SGDLS and YYNGEE. V lost 1 base and J 3 bases, leaving 14 bases between the germline ends. The CDR3 is 17 residues long. The CDR3 DNA follows: TGTGCCAGCAGCGTACGACAAATTGAAGGTGGGGCCAACGTCCTGACTTTC. Residues: CASSVRQIEGGANVLTF.

The rearrangement links TRBV2 to TRBJ2-7; TRBD1 matches 8 bases. Unmatched junction bases numbered 5, after V lost 8 bases and J lost 2 bases. The CDR3 sequence is 13 residues long. Germline loops: CDR1 SNHLY, CDR2 FYNNEI. The CDR3 region has the DNA TGTGCCAGCGGCGACAGGGGACCCTACGAGCAGTACTTC. Protein sequence: CASGDRGPYEQYF.

The chain uses TRBV28 and TRBJ2-6; no clear D. Trimming removed 7 bases from V and 0 bases from J, with 16 bases in between. CDR1 MDHEN and CDR2 SYDVKM come from the germline V gene. This CDR3 contains 17 residues. The CDR3, as DNA: TGTGCCAGCACCCCCGGCAGTTATTACTCTGGGGCCAACGTCCTGACTTTC. Encoded protein: CASTPGSYYSGANVLTF.

The rearrangement joins TRBV27 to TRBJ1-1; the D is unclear. The V and J ends lost 3 bases and 5 bases respectively, with 10 bases between them. The CDR3 length is 13 residues. Germline loops: CDR1 MNHEY, CDR2 SMNVEV (reference sequence). The CDR3 DNA reads TGTGCCAGCAGTTTGTGGCCCACTACTGAAGCTTTCTTT. Translating gives CASSLWPTTEAFF.

The chain links TRBV11-2 to TRBJ2-5, with no clear D. The germline V gene has CDR1 SGHAT and CDR2 FQNNGV. Trimming cost V 5 bases and J 3 bases, with 13 bases left between them. CDR3 length equals 14 residues. CDR3 sequence reads: CASSQTFAEETQYF. In DNA form, the CDR3 reads TGTGCCAGCAGCCAAACATTCGCCGAAGAGACCCAGTACTTC.

The chain combines TRBV4-1 with TRBJ2-7; the D gene is possibly TRBD1 (6 bases). This CDR3 has 11 residues. Germline V gene data show CDR1 as MGHRA and CDR2 as YSYEKL. The germline V and J ends were trimmed by 11 bases and 12 bases, with 20 bases remaining between them. The DNA of the CDR3 is TGCGCCGGAGATGTGGGCCAGGGGCCGTACTTC. This gives the protein CAGDVGQGPYF.

Only one count was recorded for this clone. Here the CDR3 reads CASCWGVFSYNEQFF. DNA of the CDR3: TGTGCCAGCTGTTGGGGGGTCTTTTCCTACAATGAGCAGTTCTTC. The chain employs TRBV6-5 and TRBJ2-1; tentatively, D is TRBD2 (6 bases). CDR1 MNHEY and CDR2 SVGAGI come from the germline V gene. The CDR3 has 15 residues. Trimming left V 8 bases short and J 1 base short, with 15 bases between.

This rearrangement joins TRBV5-1 to TRBJ2-7, with 12 nucleotides matching TRBD1. Germline V gene lookup returns CDR1 SGHRS and CDR2 YFSETQ. This CDR3 has 16 residues. Trimming removed 0 bases from V and 5 bases from J; junction bases left unmatched: 6. The chain's CDR3 is CASSLGGGTGGNEQYF. The CDR3 nucleotides read TGCGCCAGCAGCTTGGGCGGCGGGACAGGGGGCAACGAGCAGTACTTC.

The V call is TRBV7-9, the J call TRBJ1-1, with 7 bases lining up with TRBD1. V lost 3 bases and J lost 4; bases outside the gene matches: 11. The CDR3 extends over 16 amino acids. The germline CDR1 and CDR2 sequences are SEHNR and FQNEAQ (reference sequence). Here the CDR3 DNA reads TGTGCCAGCAGCTTCCAACAGGGGTTTGCGGGCACTGAAGCTTTCTTT. Amino acid sequence: CASSFQQGFAGTEAFF. Filled out from reference TRBV7-9 and TRBJ1-1, the complete variable domain reads DTGVSQNPRHKITKRGQNVTFRCDPISEHNRLYWYRQTLGQGPEFLTYFQNEAQLEKSRLLSDRFSAERPKGSFSTLEIQRTEQGDSAMYLCASSFQQGFAGTEAFFGQGTRLTVV.

The rearrangement links TRBV6-5 to TRBJ1-6; D gene uncertain. V was clipped by 4 bases and J by 6 bases, with 13 bases between them. The length of the CDR3 is 15 residues. CDR1 is MNHEY, CDR2 SVGAGI, per germline. The CDR3, as DNA: TGTGCCAGCAGTTCGAGTTTCGTCAGTAATTCACCCCTCCACTTT. The encoded protein is CASSSSFVSNSPLHF.

The J gene is TRBJ1-1, the V gene TRBV2; 7 bases match TRBD1. Losses at the gene ends were 9 bases for V and 0 bases for J; bases not matched to a gene: 13. The CDR3 length is 16 residues. Germline CDR1 is SNHLY and CDR2 is FYNNEI. The CDR3 region is CASLRGPPLLNTEAFF. CDR3 sequence (DNA): TGTGCCAGTTTAAGGGGGCCCCCACTGCTGAACACTGAAGCTTTCTTT.

This clone was counted once. The chain couples TRBV7-2 to TRBJ2-1; D ambiguous. V was cut by 3 bases and J by 4 bases, with 4 bases left in between. The CDR3 is 12 residues long. From germline, CDR1 is SGHTA and CDR2 FQGNSA. CDR3 sequence: CASSLRYNEQFF. The CDR3, as DNA: TGTGCCAGCAGCTTGAGGTACAATGAGCAGTTCTTC.

The V call is TRBV28, the J call TRBJ1-2; TRBD1 might be the D (5 bases). Germline V CDR1 and CDR2: MDHEN, SYDVKM. V lost 11 bases and J 3 bases, leaving 19 bases between the germline ends. CDR3 size: 14 residues. CDR3 in DNA: TGTGCCTCCCGAGGGGATGGAAACTACTATGGCTACACCTTC. Translating gives CASRGDGNYYGYTF.

V and J are TRBV5-5 and TRBJ1-4; D ambiguous. This CDR3 is 15 amino acids long. Germline CDR1 and CDR2: SGHKS and YYEKEE (reference sequence). Trimming cost V 7 bases and J 0 bases, with 13 bases left between them. CDR3 residues: CASAPWTTTNEKLFF. In DNA form, the CDR3 reads TGTGCCAGCGCCCCCTGGACTACAACTAATGAAAAACTGTTTTTT.

J is TRBJ2-7 and V is TRBV5-1, with D unresolved. Germline CDR1 is SGHRS and CDR2 is YFSETQ. V was pared by 5 bases and J by 4 bases, with 10 bases between. The CDR3 totals 12 residues. In DNA form, the CDR3 reads TGCGCCAGCAGAGACACCAAATACGAGCAGTACTTC. Translating it yields CASRDTKYEQYF.

The chain joins TRBV5-4 to TRBJ1-1, with D possibly matching TRBD1 (6 bases). Germline CDR1 is SGHNT and CDR2 is YYREEE (reference sequence). This CDR3 comprises 16 residues. Trimming left V 1 base short and J 3 bases short, with 16 bases between. The CDR3 here is CASSLTSPAGDTEAFF. CDR3 DNA: TGTGCCAGCAGCTTGACCTCGCCTGCAGGGGACACTGAAGCTTTCTTT.

The chain links TRBV5-1 to TRBJ1-2; no clear D gene. This CDR3 spans 14 amino acids. The germline CDR1 and CDR2 sequences are SGHRS and YFSETQ. V shed 1 base and J shed 1 base, with 8 bases lying between them. CDR3 DNA: TGCGCCAGCAGCTTGTTTTCGGATAACTATGGCTACACCTTC. This encodes CASSLFSDNYGYTF.

The J gene is TRBJ1-1, the V gene TRBV27; D not certain. Germline V gene sequence: CDR1 MNHEY, CDR2 SMNVEV (reference sequence). V lost 5 bases and J lost 5, with 21 bases in between. This CDR3 has 16 amino acids. This chain's CDR3 is CASSLAIGFSTTEAFF. Here the CDR3 DNA reads TGTGCCAGCAGTCTTGCAATAGGGTTCTCAACGACTGAAGCTTTCTTT.

This sequence joins TRBV19 and TRBJ2-3, with D tentatively TRBD2 (6 bases). The germline gives CDR1 LNHDA, CDR2 SQIVND (reference sequence). V lost 2 bases and J 1 base, leaving 7 bases between the germline ends. This CDR3 has 14 amino acids. CDR3 sequence reads: CASSIPGGTDTQYF. In nucleotides, the CDR3 is TGTGCCAGTAGTATACCGGGGGGCACAGATACGCAGTATTTT.

The rearrangement links TRBV28 to TRBJ1-1; D gene unclear. V gave up 4 bases and J gave up 1 base, with 19 bases separating them. Germline V gene data show CDR1 as MDHEN and CDR2 as SYDVKM. The CDR3 consists of 17 residues. Written as DNA, the CDR3 is TGTGCCAGCAGTTACCCACCGGTCGGGTCAGGGAACACTGAAGCTTTCTTT. This encodes CASSYPPVGSGNTEAFF.

This CDR3 reads CASSWTGYEQYF. CDR3 DNA sequence: TGTGCCAGCAGCTGGACAGGGTACGAGCAGTACTTC. This chain connects TRBV7-9 to TRBJ2-7; TRBD1 agrees at 8 bases. Germline CDR1 is SEHNR and CDR2 is FQNEAQ (reference sequence). V shed 4 bases and J 4 bases; nucleotides not matched to a gene: 0. This CDR3 contains 12 residues.

V gene TRBV3-1 (or the pseudogene TRBV3-2) combines with J gene TRBJ2-6, with 8 bases identical to TRBD1. CDR1 LGHDT and CDR2 YNNKEL come from the germline V gene (reference sequence). This CDR3 has 14 amino acids. The V segment lost 10 bases and the J segment 0 bases; nucleotides outside the gene matches: 2. The CDR3 coding sequence is TGTGCCACCCAGGGGGCCTCTGGGGCCAACGTCCTGACTTTC. Protein product: CATQGASGANVLTF.

The chain carries TRBV5-1 and TRBJ2-7, with D tentatively TRBD2 (6 bases). The V end was cut by 0 bases, the J end by 4 bases, with 17 bases between. Germline assignment: CDR1 SGHRS and CDR2 YFSETQ. The CDR3 extends over 16 amino acids. DNA for the CDR3: TGCGCCAGCAGCTTGGGACCCCGGACTACCTATTACGAGCAGTACTTC. Residues: CASSLGPRTTYYEQYF. The whole variable domain, filled in from reference TRBV5-1 and TRBJ2-7, reads KAGVTQTPRYLIKTRGQQVTLSCSPISGHRSVSWYQQTPGQGLQFLFEYFSETQRNKGNFPGRFSGRQFSNSRSEMNVSTLELGDSALYLCASSLGPRTTYYEQYFGPGTRLTVT.

This rearrangement joins TRBV11-2 to TRBJ2-7, with 7 nucleotides matching TRBD1. Per germline, CDR1 SGHAT and CDR2 FQNNGV. The CDR3 spans 14 residues. The V segment lost 6 bases and the J segment 3 bases; nucleotides outside the gene matches: 8. The CDR3 DNA reads TGTGCCAGCAGTACCGGGACAGTCATCTACGAGCAGTACTTC. Translation gives CASSTGTVIYEQYF.

In DNA form, the CDR3 reads TGTGCCAGTAGTCCCCAAGGGTCCTCCTACGAGCAGTACTTC. Protein: CASSPQGSSYEQYF. V usage is TRBV19 and J usage is TRBJ2-7; D is undetermined. Per germline, CDR1 LNHDA and CDR2 SQIVND (reference sequence). V was trimmed by 5 bases and J by 0 bases, leaving 11 bases between them. This CDR3 has 14 residues. The complete variable domain, with remaining parts taken from reference TRBV19 and TRBJ2-7, reads DGGITQSPKYLFRKEGQNVTLSCEQNLNHDAMYWYRQDPGQGLRLIYYSQIVNDFQKGDIAEGYSVSREKKESFPLTVTSAQKNPTAFYLCASSPQGSSYEQYFGPGTRLTVT.

The chain combines TRBV18 with TRBJ2-7, with 8 bases fitting TRBD2. Germline lookup yields CDR1 KGHSH and CDR2 LQKENI. V was pared by 6 bases and J by 4 bases, with 17 bases of the junction left unmatched. The CDR3 sequence is 17 residues long. CDR3 sequence (DNA): TGTGCCAGCTCCCAGAACTTAGTAGCGGGAAACTGGTACGAGCAGTACTTC. Encoded protein: CASSQNLVAGNWYEQYF.

The rearrangement joins TRBV28 to TRBJ1-1; the D is unclear. Trimming removed 5 bases from V and 0 bases from J, with 13 bases in between. Per the germline V gene, CDR1 is MDHEN and CDR2 is SYDVKM. The CDR3 spans 15 residues. CDR3 loop: CASSPLGLMNTEAFF. CDR3 coding DNA: TGTGCCAGCAGTCCCCTAGGGTTAATGAACACTGAAGCTTTCTTT.

CDR3 loop: CASRSGTGELFF. CDR3 nucleotide sequence: TGTGCCAGCAGAAGCGGCACCGGGGAGCTGTTTTTT. The chain links TRBV28 to TRBJ2-2, with a possible D match to TRBD2 (5 bases). The germline gives CDR1 MDHEN, CDR2 SYDVKM. This CDR3 region has 12 residues. V was pared by 6 bases and J by 4 bases, with 6 bases between.